This is a list of T cell receptor beta chains from one sample in a study of blood T cell repertoires in COVID-19. Sequenced by immunoSEQ multiplex PCR; TCRdb stores in-frame clones only, minus some. In the table there are 140,000 or so clones, roughly 77% of which are singletons. Input material: peripheral blood. These receptor sequences come from a woman in her 70s with COVID-19, enrolled during active disease. Each CDR3 is given without its conserved first and last residue.

j_gene,len,v_gene,CDR3aa
TRBJ2-7,12,TRBV30,AWSARLISYEQY
TRBJ2-1,14,TRBV5-1,ASSPGGAVGYNEQF
TRBJ1-3,13,TRBV18,ASSPPRWSGNTIY
TRBJ2-5,12,TRBV7-9,ASSPSSGQGTQY
TRBJ2-3,12,TRBV9,ASSAGSHTDTQY
TRBJ2-7,13,TRBV19,ASSTGAASSYEQY
TRBJ1-2,13,TRBV6-1,ASSEMSGGPYGYT
TRBJ1-5,13,TRBV2,ASSELGGSNQPQH
TRBJ1-1,11,TRBV6-5,ASIRTGGTEAF
TRBJ1-2,10,TRBV12-3/TRBV12-4,ASKESNYGYT
TRBJ2-1,14,TRBV19,ASSISGGAYYNEQF
TRBJ1-1,11,TRBV12-3/TRBV12-4,ASSRGTGVEAF
TRBJ2-3,13,TRBV6-6,ASSYRPGGTDTQY